The 26 T cell receptor beta chains below were found in one sample sequenced in a study of blood T cell repertoires in COVID-19. Repertoires were generated with immunoSEQ multiplex PCR, while TCRdb's copy carries only in-frame clones and drops some. The sample has under 300,000 clones; 70% to 90% are singletons. Sequenced material: peripheral blood. These receptors originate from a woman aged 25 to 45 with active or convalescent COVID-19.

V and J are TRBV18 and TRBJ1-2, with TRBD1 matching 8 bases. Germline CDR1 reads KGHSH; CDR2 reads LQKENI. The CDR3 is 15 amino acids. Trimming at V came to 2 bases and at J to 4 bases, leaving 6 bases not matched to a gene. For the CDR3, the DNA is TGTGCCAGCTCACCAGCCAGGGACAGGCCCTATGGCTACACCTTC. This codes for CASSPARDRPYGYTF.

V and J are TRBV5-1 and TRBJ1-4; 7 nucleotides agree with TRBD1. The CDR3 runs 15 residues. Germline CDR1 and CDR2: SGHRS and YFSETQ. With V trimmed by 4 bases and J by 8 bases, 11 bases remained unmatched. The DNA of the CDR3 is TGCGCCAGCAGCGGCGGGACAGCTTTTAACGAAAAACTGTTTTTT. Protein product: CASSGGTAFNEKLFF.

The chain couples TRBV19 to TRBJ1-1; tentatively, D is TRBD1 (6 bases). V was clipped by 10 bases and J by 4 bases, with 22 bases between them. The germline gives CDR1 LNHDA, CDR2 SQIVND (reference sequence). This CDR3 has 15 amino acids. As DNA, the CDR3 is TGTGCCACTGGGCCACAGGGAAGGATGGGCACTGAAGCTTTCTTT. This codes for CATGPQGRMGTEAFF. Full variable domain (remainder filled in from reference TRBV19 and TRBJ1-1): DGGITQSPKYLFRKEGQNVTLSCEQNLNHDAMYWYRQDPGQGLRLIYYSQIVNDFQKGDIAEGYSVSREKKESFPLTVTSAQKNPTAFYLCATGPQGRMGTEAFFGQGTRLTVV.

The CDR3 sequence is CASSLGLAASSTDTQYF. In DNA, the CDR3 is TGTGCCAGCAGTCTGGGACTAGCGGCGAGCAGCACAGATACGCAGTATTTT. The genes are TRBV6-2 or TRBV6-3 and TRBJ2-3; TRBD2 matches at 11 bases. The CDR3 has 17 residues. In germline, CDR1 is MNHEY, CDR2 SVGEGT. The J segment lost 0 bases and the V segment lost 5 bases, leaving 7 bases of the junction unmatched.

This chain uses TRBV28 with TRBJ2-2, with TRBD1 identical over 9 bases. CDR1 MDHEN and CDR2 SYDVKM come from the germline V gene. Trimming removed 1 base from V and 2 bases from J; junction bases left unmatched: 14. The CDR3 spans 20 residues. The chain's CDR3 is CASSLSPLFRDRVNTGELFF. In DNA, the CDR3 is TGTGCCAGCAGTTTATCGCCGCTTTTCCGGGACAGGGTTAACACCGGGGAGCTGTTTTTT.

V usage is TRBV10-3 and J usage is TRBJ1-4; D is perhaps TRBD1 (5 bases). This CDR3 spans 14 amino acids. V lost 4 bases and J lost 5, with 11 bases in between. CDR1 is ENHRY and CDR2 is SYGVKD in the germline V gene. This chain's CDR3 is CAISAGGRNEKLFF. CDR3 nucleotides: TGTGCCATCAGTGCTGGGGGGAGGAATGAAAAACTGTTTTTT.

This chain links TRBV19 with TRBJ1-3; D unclear. Trimming removed 8 bases at V and 4 bases at J, with 15 bases between. The CDR3 is 14 amino acids. Germline V gene lookup returns CDR1 LNHDA and CDR2 SQIVND (reference sequence). The CDR3 spells CASGQARPGNTIYF. The DNA for the CDR3 is TGTGCCAGTGGTCAGGCGCGCCCGGGAAACACCATATATTTT. Full variable domain (missing parts from reference TRBV19 and TRBJ1-3): DGGITQSPKYLFRKEGQNVTLSCEQNLNHDAMYWYRQDPGQGLRLIYYSQIVNDFQKGDIAEGYSVSREKKESFPLTVTSAQKNPTAFYLCASGQARPGNTIYFGEGSWLTVV.

On this clone: One junction end disagrees with the germline gene, perhaps due to a read error. The chain couples TRBV7-7 to TRBJ1-1; D ambiguous. The CDR3 loop spans 13 amino acids. CDR1 is SSHAT, CDR2 FNYEAQ, per germline (reference sequence). CDR3 bases: TGTGCTAGCAGCTTCTCTATGAACACTGAAGCTTTCTTT. It codes for CASSFSMNTEAFF.

The chain employs TRBV9 and TRBJ1-2; D call uncertain. The CDR3 loop spans 11 amino acids. Germline CDR1 is SGDLS and CDR2 is YYNGEE. Deletions cut 3 bases from V and 6 bases from J, with 6 bases between. CDR3 sequence reads: CASSAADGYTF. CDR3 nucleotide sequence: TGTGCCAGCAGCGCCGCAGATGGCTACACCTTC.

The rearrangement joins TRBV4-3 to TRBJ2-1; D is uncertain. From germline, CDR1 is LGHNA and CDR2 YSLEER. V lost 0 bases and J lost 4, with 10 bases in between. This CDR3 has 15 amino acids. As DNA, the CDR3 is TGCGCCAGCAGCCAAGATCTGACACGGTACAATGAGCAGTTCTTC. It yields the protein CASSQDLTRYNEQFF.

The chain combines TRBV28 with TRBJ1-6, with TRBD1 matching over 7 bases. From germline, CDR1 is MDHEN and CDR2 SYDVKM. Losses at the gene ends were 3 bases for V and 10 bases for J; bases not matched to a gene: 6. CDR3 length equals 14 residues. CDR3 nucleotide sequence: TGTGCCAGCAGTTTCCGGGCAGGGGGATCACCCCTCCACTTT. Translation gives CASSFRAGGSPLHF. Based on the CDR3 plus reference TRBV28 and TRBJ1-6, the full variable domain is DVKVTQSSRYLVKRTGEKVFLECVQDMDHENMFWYRQDPGLGLRLIYFSYDVKMKEKGDIPEGYSVSREKKERFSLILESASTNQTSMYLCASSFRAGGSPLHFGNGTRLTVT.

The CDR3 DNA is TGTGCCAGCTCACCACTACATAACGGAGCTTTACTGGGTACCTTC. Its protein is CASSPLHNGALLGTF. The chain recombines TRBV18 with TRBJ1-2; D uncertain. Germline V gene sequence: CDR1 KGHSH, CDR2 LQKENI. V gave up 1 base and J gave up 14 bases, with 23 bases separating them. CDR3 length equals 15 residues.

The rearrangement links TRBV5-4 to TRBJ1-1; 7 bases align to TRBD1. The length of the CDR3 is 14 residues. The junction had 13 bases not matched to a gene; V was cut back by 4 bases and J by 10 bases. Looked up from germline, CDR1 is SGHNT and CDR2 is YYREEE (reference sequence). DNA for the CDR3: TGTGCCAGCAGCCGTGGTCAGGGGGATAATGGAGCTTTCTTT. This sequence encodes CASSRGQGDNGAFF.

The chain recombines TRBV18 with TRBJ2-4; 7 bases align to TRBD2. This CDR3 region has 14 residues. Looked up from germline, CDR1 is KGHSH and CDR2 is LQKENI. V lost 3 bases and J lost 1; bases outside the gene matches: 0. The CDR3 coding sequence is TGTGCCAGCTCACCCGGGGGGGCCAAAAACATTCAGTACTTC. It specifies CASSPGGAKNIQYF.

The V and J genes are TRBV7-2 and TRBJ2-3, with 9 bases matching TRBD2. Germline V gene data show CDR1 as SGHTA and CDR2 as FQGNSA. After removal of 1 base from V and 2 bases from J, the junction contained 7 bases not matched to a gene. This CDR3 is built from 17 residues. This CDR3 is CASSLGYAGGPTDTQYF. The DNA for the CDR3 is TGTGCCAGCAGCTTAGGGTATGCGGGGGGGCCCACAGATACGCAGTATTTT.

The chain joins TRBV7-2 to TRBJ2-1, with 9 bases identical to TRBD2. Germline V gene sequence: CDR1 SGHTA, CDR2 FQGNSA. The J segment lost 8 bases and the V segment lost 2 bases, leaving 4 bases of the junction unmatched. The CDR3 is 14 residues long. The DNA for the CDR3 is TGTGCCAGCAGCTTACGGACTAGCGTGGATGAGCAGTTCTTC. Amino acid sequence: CASSLRTSVDEQFF.

The V and J genes are TRBV7-3 and TRBJ1-2; 7 bases line up with TRBD1. This CDR3 has 13 amino acids. Germline CDR1 is SGHTA and CDR2 is FQGTGA. The ends lost 2 bases at V and 7 bases at J; junction bases unmatched: 4. Here the CDR3 reads CASSLGGGGGYTF. CDR3 DNA: TGTGCCAGCAGCTTAGGAGGGGGCGGTGGCTACACCTTC.

The V gene is TRBV19, the J gene TRBJ2-5; possible D gene TRBD1, 6 bases. This CDR3 region has 14 residues. V was shortened by 5 bases and J by 0 bases, with 10 bases between the two germline ends. Germline CDR1 LNHDA, CDR2 SQIVND (reference sequence). This CDR3 reads CASSPGTHQETQYF. DNA of the CDR3: TGTGCCAGTAGTCCAGGGACACACCAAGAGACCCAGTACTTC. The full variable domain, rest sourced from reference TRBV19 and TRBJ2-5, is DGGITQSPKYLFRKEGQNVTLSCEQNLNHDAMYWYRQDPGQGLRLIYYSQIVNDFQKGDIAEGYSVSREKKESFPLTVTSAQKNPTAFYLCASSPGTHQETQYFGPGTRLLVL.

The J gene is TRBJ2-1, the V gene TRBV7-6; 9 nucleotides align to TRBD1. CDR1 SGHVS and CDR2 FNYEAQ come from the germline V gene. This CDR3 has 15 amino acids. After removal of 3 bases from V and 4 bases from J, the junction contained 4 bases not matched to a gene. DNA for the CDR3: TGTGCCAGCAGCTTCGGGACAGGGAGGTACAATGAGCAGTTCTTC. Its translation: CASSFGTGRYNEQFF. Complete variable domain (other parts from reference TRBV7-6 and TRBJ2-1): GAGVSQSPRYKVTKRGQDVALRCDPISGHVSLYWYRQALGQGPEFLTYFNYEAQQDKSGLPNDRFSAERPEGSISTLTIQRTEQRDSAMYRCASSFGTGRYNEQFFGPGTRLTVL.

The chain links TRBV18 to TRBJ2-1; 7 bases match TRBD1. V was pared by 4 bases and J by 12 bases, with 9 bases of the junction left unmatched. The V gene's germline CDR1 is KGHSH and CDR2 LQKENI. This CDR3 comprises 13 residues. CDR3 residues: CASSLGQVDWQFF. CDR3 sequence (DNA): TGTGCCAGCTCACTCGGACAGGTAGATTGGCAGTTCTTC.

The chain is built from TRBV6-2 or TRBV6-3 and TRBJ1-6; 9 bases are a match to TRBD1. CDR1 MNHEY and CDR2 SVGEGT come from the germline V gene. The CDR3 covers 15 residues. The V gene end was trimmed by 4 bases and the J gene end by 18 bases; junction bases not matched to a gene: 16. The CDR3, as DNA: TGTGCCAGCAGTTCGAAGGGACAGGGTCCTTTTTTTACCCACTTT. This encodes CASSSKGQGPFFTHF.

This chain uses TRBV4-2 with TRBJ2-7; 14 positions agree with TRBD2. There are 17 residues in the CDR3. Germline CDR1 reads LGHNA; CDR2 reads YNFKEQ. V lost 4 bases and J lost 2; bases outside the gene matches: 7. This CDR3 is CASSRVRTSGGPYEQYF. The CDR3 DNA follows: TGTGCCAGCAGCCGAGTTCGGACTAGCGGGGGGCCCTACGAGCAGTACTTC.

This sequence joins TRBV5-5 and TRBJ2-7; D is unresolved. Germline values: CDR1 SGHKS, CDR2 YYEKEE (reference sequence). The V end was cut by 3 bases, the J end by 5 bases, with 15 bases between. The CDR3 contains 14 residues. The CDR3 coding sequence is TGTGCCAGCAGCTCCCTGATGAGAGGCCACGAGCAGTACTTC. This encodes CASSSLMRGHEQYF. Drawing the rest from reference TRBV5-5 and TRBJ2-7, the complete variable domain is DAGVTQSPTHLIKTRGQQVTLRCSPISGHKSVSWYQQVLGQGPQFIFQYYEKEERGRGNFPDRFSARQFPNYSSELNVNALLLGDSALYLCASSSLMRGHEQYFGPGTRLTVT.

This sequence joins TRBV30 and TRBJ2-7; 9 positions match TRBD2. The CDR3 contains 14 residues. V lost 0 bases and J lost 4; bases outside the gene matches: 4. Germline CDR1 is GTSNPN and CDR2 is SVGIG (reference sequence). DNA of the CDR3: TGTGCCTGGAGTGTAAGGGGACTAGCTTACGAGCAGTACTTC. Translated: CAWSVRGLAYEQYF.

The table lists this clone with a few counts. The chain carries TRBV28 and TRBJ1-2; no firm D call. The CDR3 is made up of 11 amino acids. Per the germline V gene, CDR1 is MDHEN and CDR2 is SYDVKM. The germline V and J ends were trimmed by 10 bases and 7 bases, with 13 bases remaining between them. CDR3 in amino acids: CATHFAIGYTF. The CDR3 DNA sequence: TGTGCCACCCATTTTGCTATTGGCTACACCTTC.

This clone was recorded once. Compared with germline, one end of the junction differs, possibly owing to a read error. V is TRBV28 and J is TRBJ2-7; TRBD2 is a possible D gene (6 bases). The CDR3 has 14 amino acids. Per germline, CDR1 MDHEN and CDR2 SYDVKM. The CDR3 reads CVSRFTGGSGEQYF. The CDR3 region has the DNA TGTGTCAGCAGATTTACCGGGGGATCGGGCGAGCAGTACTTC.